The 26 T cell receptor beta chains below were found in one sample sequenced in a study of tumor and adjacent non-tumor tissue in lung cancer. The template was RNA from unsorted bulk tissue. More than 3 cm separated this lung sample from the edge of the tumor. TCRbeta libraries were built with three rounds of nested PCR, modified from ARM-PCR. One entry per CDR3 protein results from TCRdb running MiXCR on the multiplex PCR reads. The data contain 110,000 or so distinct CDR3 sequences, roughly three fifths of them seen just once; the ten biggest clones take up roughly 19%. The specimen sequenced was distant non-tumor lung tissue. Source of these receptors: a man in his 60s with non-small cell lung cancer.

Concerning this clonotype itself: This sequence may be a read error, since a much larger clone differs from it by one base. V is TRBV4-1 and J is TRBJ2-2; either TRBD1 or TRBD2 may supply D (5 bases each). Germline CDR1 MGHRA, CDR2 YSYEKL. V was shortened by 7 bases and J by 3 bases, with 15 bases between the two germline ends. There are 15 residues in the CDR3. Here the CDR3 DNA reads TGCGCCAGCAAACCCCGGGACCCGTACACCGGGGAGCTGTTTTTT. This gives the protein CASKPRDPYTGELFF.

Details on this clonotype: This may be a read error, as it is one base from a much larger clone. The V gene is TRBV20-1, the J gene TRBJ1-5; the D is unclear. Germline CDR1 is DFQATT and CDR2 is SNEGSKA (reference sequence). The CDR3 length is 13 residues. CDR3 protein: CSASSGSNQHQHF. Written as DNA, the CDR3 is TGCAGTGCTAGTTCGGGCTCCAATCAGCACCAGCATTTT.

This clonotype was observed many times. This chain connects TRBV6-5 to TRBJ1-6; 9 bases map to TRBD1. Germline values: CDR1 MNHEY, CDR2 SVGAGI. This CDR3 is built from 13 residues. V trimming: 4 bases; J trimming: 8 bases; junction bases outside the gene matches: 0. The CDR3 region is CASSWDRDSPLHF. The CDR3 DNA sequence: TGTGCCAGCAGTTGGGACAGGGATTCACCCCTCCACTTT.

Details on this clonotype: Being one base from a much bigger clone, this may be a read error. The chain links TRBV25-1 to TRBJ2-1, with D hard to call. Germline V gene lookup returns CDR1 MGHDK and CDR2 SYGVNS. The CDR3 length is 12 residues. The CDR3 protein is CASRTLSLELFF. The CDR3 DNA is TGTGCCAGCAGGACTCTGAGCCTTGAGCTGTTCTTC. Combining the CDR3 with reference TRBV25-1 and TRBJ2-1 gives the whole variable domain EADIYQTPRYLVIGTGKKITLECSQTMGHDKMYWYQQDPGMELHLIHYSYGVNSTEKGDLSSESTVSRIRTEHFPLTLESARPSHTSQYLCASRTLSLELFFGPGTRLTVL.

The table lists this clonotype with a few counts. A single base separates this from a much larger clone, so it may be a read error. The chain carries TRBV12-3 or TRBV12-4 and TRBJ2-7; D is ambiguous. This CDR3 spans 13 amino acids. The CDR3 protein is CVTAGSSAYEQYF. CDR3 in DNA: TGTGTCACCGCCGGCAGCTCAGCCTACGAGCAGTACTTC.

The chain employs TRBV5-6 and TRBJ2-5; the match to TRBD2 covers 7 bases. With V trimmed by 3 bases and J by 2 bases, 7 bases remained unmatched. This CDR3 has 15 amino acids. Germline CDR1 reads SGHDT; CDR2 reads YYEEEE. The CDR3 sequence: CASSYPSGPQETQYF. CDR3 coding DNA: TGTGCCAGCAGCTACCCTAGCGGACCACAAGAGACCCAGTACTTC.

This sequence joins TRBV7-2 and TRBJ1-3, with D uncertain. This CDR3 is built from 11 residues. The V and J ends lost 3 bases and 6 bases respectively, with 3 bases between them. The germline CDR1 and CDR2 sequences are SGHTA and FQGNSA. The CDR3 DNA follows: TGTGCCAGCAGCTTTGAAAACACCATATATTTT. Protein product: CASSFENTIYF.

This clonotype was counted a single time. This may come from a read error, since a much larger clone is one base off. This chain uses TRBV10-2 with TRBJ2-4; a weak D match, TRBD1 (6 bases). The germline V gene encodes CDR1 WSHSY and CDR2 SAAADI. This CDR3 region has 17 residues. V was cut by 6 bases and J by 7 bases, with 25 bases left in between. The CDR3 coding sequence is TGCGCCAGCAGGGAGGACCAAACTTGTACAGGGTTCAACATTCAGTACTTC. It codes for CASREDQTCTGFNIQYF.

This clonotype has a handful of counts. A read error is likely, as this CDR3 ends without the conserved phenylalanine or tryptophan. The chain is built from TRBV5-1 and TRBJ2-2, with D unresolved. Trimming took 0 bases from V and 3 from J, leaving 6 bases between them. This CDR3 region has 14 residues. Germline V gene sequence: CDR1 SGHRS, CDR2 YFSETQ. CDR3 loop: CASSLDEYTGELFS. DNA for the CDR3: TGCGCCAGCAGCTTGGACGAGTACACCGGGGAGCTGTTTTCT.

Of note for this clonotype: A junction end diverges from the germline sequence, so it may reflect a read error. V is TRBV4-2 and J is TRBJ2-2, with TRBD2 matching 13 bases. This CDR3 is 18 amino acids long. Germline V gene sequence: CDR1 LGHNA, CDR2 YNFKEQ. DNA of the CDR3: TGTGCCAGCAACCAAGGACTAGCGGGAGTAAGTGACACCGAGGAGCTGTTTTTT. Protein: CASNQGLAGVSDTEELFF.

As for this clonotype: The junction and the germline gene differ at one end; a read error may be behind it. This chain uses TRBV10-3 with TRBJ2-7; 10 bases are shared with TRBD1. Germline lookup yields CDR1 ENHRY and CDR2 SYGVKD. This CDR3 has 14 residues. The CDR3 is CAINEMGQGYEQYF. The CDR3 nucleotides read TGTGCCATCAATGAGATGGGACAGGGGTACGAGCAGTATTTC.

With respect to this clonotype: This may be a read error: a much more frequent sequence differs by one nucleotide. The V and J genes are TRBV11-3 and TRBJ2-2, with D possibly matching TRBD2 (5 bases). The V end was cut by 5 bases, the J end by 9 bases, with 16 bases between. In germline, CDR1 is SGHNT, CDR2 YENEEA. CDR3 length: 14 residues. CDR3 coding DNA: TGTGCCAGCAGCGTAAGAGGGAAGGCCTGGGAGCTGTTTTTT. Its protein product is CASSVRGKAWELFF.

This clonotype has at least ten counts. The chain links TRBV10-1 to TRBJ1-2; D is unresolved. CDR1 and CDR2 from the germline V gene are WNHNN and SYGVQD (reference sequence). The V and J ends lost 5 bases and 6 bases respectively, with 10 bases between them. The length of the CDR3 is 12 residues. CDR3 nucleotides: TGCGCCAGCAGTCCCCGATCCCATGGCTACACCTTC. The encoded protein is CASSPRSHGYTF.

Worth noting for this clonotype: Given a much more abundant clone one base away, this may be a read error. The chain uses TRBV20-1 and TRBJ1-1, with D maybe TRBD1 (6 bases). Germline V gene lookup returns CDR1 DFQATT and CDR2 SNEGSKA (reference sequence). CDR3 length equals 13 residues. Trimming took 4 bases from V and 1 from J, leaving 10 bases between them. The CDR3 DNA sequence: TGCAGTGCTACCTGGACAGAGAACACTGAAGCTTTCTTT. It encodes CSATWTENTEAFF.

Notes on this clonotype: At one boundary the junction diverges from the germline segment, which might be a read error. The V and J genes are TRBV28 and TRBJ2-1; TRBD2 might be the D (6 bases). The CDR3 totals 14 residues. Per the germline V gene, CDR1 is MDHEN and CDR2 is SYDVKM. The CDR3 nucleotides read TGTGCCAGCCGCCGAGCTAGCGACTACAATGAGCGGTTCTTC. Protein: CASRRASDYNERFF.

To note about this clonotype: A much larger clone lies one base from this, so it may be a read error. The DNA of the CDR3 is TGTACCAGCAGCCCCTGGACTAGCGGGAGGACAGATACGCAGTATTTT. Protein sequence: CTSSPWTSGRTDTQYF. This sequence joins TRBV28 and TRBJ2-3, with 14 bases aligning to TRBD2. Germline V gene sequence: CDR1 MDHEN, CDR2 SYDVKM. The CDR3 has 16 amino acids.

With regard to this clonotype: One junction end disagrees with the germline gene, perhaps due to a read error. The rearrangement joins TRBV6-2 or TRBV6-3 to TRBJ2-5; no clear D. Germline V gene sequence: CDR1 MNHEY, CDR2 SVGEGT. CDR3 size: 11 residues. The CDR3 here is CASNYGEILYF. CDR3 DNA: TGTGCCAGCAATTACGGAGAGATCCTGTACTTC.

This clonotype was detected ten times or more. The chain recombines TRBV12-3 or TRBV12-4 with TRBJ2-3; 7 nucleotides align to TRBD2. The trim removed 6 bases at V and 2 bases at J, leaving 8 bases unmatched. The CDR3 extends over 15 amino acids. Here the CDR3 DNA reads TGTGCCAGCAGAAATACGCTAGCGGTCACAGATACGCAGTATTTT. Translated: CASRNTLAVTDTQYF.

Comment on this clonotype: One end of the junction is discordant with germline, which a read error may explain. The chain links TRBV12-3 or TRBV12-4 to TRBJ1-6; perhaps TRBD1 as D (6 bases). The CDR3 spans 14 residues. Written as DNA, the CDR3 is TGTGCCAGCAGTCGGACAGTCTATAATTCACTCCTCCACTTT. Translated: CASSRTVYNSLLHF.

A remark on this clonotype: Possible read error: a much larger clone is one base away. The chain uses TRBV12-3 or TRBV12-4 and TRBJ1-4; the D is unclear. The CDR3 length is 12 residues. CDR3 sequence: CASSFGVEELFF. For the CDR3, the DNA is TGTGCCAGCAGTTTCGGGGTTGAAGAACTGTTTTTT.

About this clonotype itself: At one end the junction does not follow the germline gene, possibly because of a read error. V and J are TRBV6-2 or TRBV6-3 and TRBJ1-6; D remains ambiguous. The germline CDR1 and CDR2 sequences are MNHEY and SVGEGT. The CDR3 length is 14 residues. As DNA, the CDR3 is TGTGCCTCTACCCCAGTGCCTAGGAATTCACTCCTCCACTTT. Its protein product is CASTPVPRNSLLHF.

As for this clonotype: This may be a read error: a much more frequent sequence differs by one nucleotide. The J gene is TRBJ2-2, the V gene TRBV29-1; 10 bases are a match to TRBD1. The J segment lost 4 bases and the V segment lost 2 bases, leaving 4 bases of the junction unmatched. This CDR3 contains 15 residues. Germline CDR1 and CDR2: SQVTM and ANQGSEA. Here the CDR3 reads CSVEFRTGGTGELFF. CDR3 nucleotides: TGCAGCGTTGAATTCCGGACAGGGGGCACCGGGGAGCTGTTTTTT.

A word on this clonotype: One end of the junction varies from germline; a read error may be responsible. The rearrangement uses TRBV20-1 and TRBJ1-1; 7 bases align to TRBD1. Per the germline V gene, CDR1 is DFQATT and CDR2 is SNEGSKA (reference sequence). CDR3 length: 15 amino acids. The CDR3 here is CIARGLGGVGTEAFF. CDR3 nucleotide sequence: TGCATTGCTCGGGGCCTAGGGGGCGTCGGCACTGAAGCTTTCTTT.

Details on this clonotype: The CDR3 does not close with the conserved phenylalanine or tryptophan, likely indicating a read error. The CDR3 coding sequence is TGCAATGCTAGAGATTACCGTTCTGGGGCCAACGTCCTGACTTAC. It specifies CNARDYRSGANVLTY. The chain carries TRBV20-1 and TRBJ2-6; no clear D gene. The CDR3 spans 15 residues. Germline values: CDR1 DFQATT, CDR2 SNEGSKA (reference sequence).

This clonotype was picked up a small number of times. The rearrangement links TRBV20-1 to TRBJ1-4; D is perhaps TRBD1 (6 bases). V lost 1 base to trimming and J lost 8 bases, with 14 bases between them. CDR3 size: 14 residues. Germline CDR1 DFQATT, CDR2 SNEGSKA (reference sequence). As DNA, the CDR3 is TGCAGTGCTAGAGGGACAGACACGGGCGAAAAACTGTTTTTT. Encoded protein: CSARGTDTGEKLFF.

The chain links TRBV28 to TRBJ2-7, with 7 bases matching TRBD2. This CDR3 contains 14 residues. CDR1 is MDHEN and CDR2 is SYDVKM in the germline V gene. Trimming at V came to 5 bases and at J to 6 bases, leaving 10 bases not matched to a gene. CDR3 residues: CASSNRGGHGEQYF. CDR3 DNA: TGTGCCAGCAGTAACCGGGGAGGGCATGGCGAGCAGTACTTC.